The sequence of this T cell receptor (beta chain) was determined in a study of shared clonotypes between healthy human individuals. The overall study: Per-donor plates numbered three CD4 naive, three CD4 memory, two CD8 naive and one CD8 memory. Study outcomes and limitations: Larger richness was generally estimated for naive than memory subsets.

This clone was seen a single time. Antigen: not known. Trimming removed 4 bases from V and 0 bases from J, with 1 base in between. CDR3 length: 12 amino acids. Per the germline V gene, CDR1 is LNHDA and CDR2 is SQIVND (reference sequence). Method: immunoSEQ multiplex PCR; TCRdb's copy keeps in-frame clones and lacks some. This table has under 750,000 clones, 72% appearing once. The V call is TRBV19, the J call TRBJ1-3, with D hard to call. The TCR comes from a woman in her thirties in good health. Sequenced input: memory CD4+ T cells sorted from blood. Sample subset: CD45RA-negative fraction. For the CDR3, the DNA is TGTGCCAGTAGTACCTCTGGAAACACCATATATTTT. Protein sequence: CASSTSGNTIYF. Based on the CDR3 plus reference TRBV19 and TRBJ1-3, the full variable domain is DGGITQSPKYLFRKEGQNVTLSCEQNLNHDAMYWYRQDPGQGLRLIYYSQIVNDFQKGDIAEGYSVSREKKESFPLTVTSAQKNPTAFYLCASSTSGNTIYFGEGSWLTVV.